A few counts support the clone carrying this T cell receptor beta chain. The antigen is not known. Unique molecular identifiers tagged the TCR beta cDNA libraries. Input amounts of about 0.95 to 10 million T cells were used. These gave around 500,000 cDNA molecules, so each molecule approximated one T cell. TCRdb reanalysed the PCR reads using MiXCR and keeps one entry per CDR3 protein. Here the sample spans hundreds of thousands of distinct CDR3 sequences, roughly 45% being singletons. The CDR3 loop spans 17 amino acids. The V segment lost 1 base and the J segment 4 bases; nucleotides outside the gene matches: 11. The V gene's germline CDR1 is SGHVS and CDR2 FNYEAQ. This entry is derived from a study of post-analysis software for immune sequencing data. The overall study: The disease courses spanned relapsing-remitting, secondary progressive and progressive-relapsing forms of multiple sclerosis.

Findings and caveats of the study: Relative to controls, patients with multiple sclerosis showed significantly lower normalized Chao1 diversity. Same-batch preparations were strongly co-clustered by F measure. Compared with controls, patients had more of 4 to 6 TRBV segments, including TRBV5-6, TRBV5-1 and TRBV20-1.

The chain uses TRBV7-6 and TRBJ2-5; 8 positions match TRBD1. Sequencing input: blood. The TCR sequence derives from a girl aged 10 to 17 with multiple sclerosis. The CDR3 protein is CASSLVGQGARGETQYF. CDR3 coding DNA: TGTGCCAGCAGCTTAGTGGGTCAGGGGGCGCGAGGAGAGACCCAGTACTTC.